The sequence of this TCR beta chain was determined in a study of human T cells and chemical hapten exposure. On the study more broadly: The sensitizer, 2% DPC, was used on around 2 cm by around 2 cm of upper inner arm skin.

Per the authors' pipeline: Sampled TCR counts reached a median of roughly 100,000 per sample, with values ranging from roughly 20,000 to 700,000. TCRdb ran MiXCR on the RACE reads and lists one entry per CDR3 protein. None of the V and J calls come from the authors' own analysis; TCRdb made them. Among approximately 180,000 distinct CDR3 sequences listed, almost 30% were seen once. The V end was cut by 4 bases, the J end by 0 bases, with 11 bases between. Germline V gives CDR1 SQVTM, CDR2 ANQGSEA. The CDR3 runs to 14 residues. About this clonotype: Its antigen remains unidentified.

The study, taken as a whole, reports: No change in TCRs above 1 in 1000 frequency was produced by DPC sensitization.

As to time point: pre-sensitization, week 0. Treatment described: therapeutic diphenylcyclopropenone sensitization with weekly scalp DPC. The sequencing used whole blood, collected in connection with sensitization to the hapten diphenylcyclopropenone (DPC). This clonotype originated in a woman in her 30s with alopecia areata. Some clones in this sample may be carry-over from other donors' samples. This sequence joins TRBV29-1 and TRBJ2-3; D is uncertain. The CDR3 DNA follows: TGCAGCGTTGTTGGCCTTTCTAGCACAGATACGCAGTATTTT. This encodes CSVVGLSSTDTQYF.